A single sample is the source of the 2 T cell receptor beta chains below, sequenced in a study of cytomegalovirus exposure and HLA in healthy donors. 60 Vbeta and 13 Jbeta primers were used in PCR. Produced via immunoSEQ multiplex PCR; TCRdb's table is partial and in-frame only. Of over 120,000 clones detected, roughly 70% appear once; the ten largest clones hold 4.3%. Source material: PBMCs. The receptors come from a young man in good health and CMV-seropositive.

V gene TRBV7-8 combines with J gene TRBJ1-5; 7 bases fit TRBD1. The CDR3 covers 16 residues. From germline, CDR1 is SGHVS and CDR2 FQNEAQ. Trimming removed 4 bases from V and 5 bases from J; junction bases left unmatched: 11. CDR3 amino acids: CASSSTGTVVYQPQHF. In DNA form, the CDR3 reads TGTGCCAGCAGCTCGACAGGGACCGTCGTATATCAGCCCCAGCATTTT.

V is TRBV5-1 and J is TRBJ2-7, with TRBD1 matching 7 bases. Germline V gives CDR1 SGHRS, CDR2 YFSETQ. Germline trimming cut 3 bases from V and 6 bases from J; bases unmatched to any gene: 6. The CDR3 loop spans 13 amino acids. The CDR3 nucleotides are TGCGCCAGCAGCTACGGACAGGCGGTCGAGCAGTACTTC. This codes for CASSYGQAVEQYF.